This record covers a single TCR beta chain. Antigen: not known. PCR involved 60 Vbeta and 13 Jbeta primers. As originally analysed: About 11 million of around 85 million unique TCR beta chains were shared, per a later count. The assay was immunoSEQ multiplex PCR, and TCRdb's table has in-frame clones only and misses some. V, J and clone size are taken as reported in that table, and D and trimming were inferred from the DNA itself. The sample yields under 100,000 clones, of which the top ten take up just under 3.5%. The sample is drawn from a study of cytomegalovirus exposure and HLA in healthy donors. Study information: Of some 360 genotyped donors, roughly 80% clustered with self-reported Caucasian donors.

With 4 bases clipped from V and 4 bases from J, the junction kept 6 bases outside the gene matches. This CDR3 spans 15 amino acids. The germline V gene has CDR1 MGHDK and CDR2 SYGVNS. Study-wide findings and caveats: Later analysis showed most CMV-associated TCR beta chains appearing HLA-restricted. The authors judged a highly shared variant cluster likely a sequencing artifact.

The receptor was isolated from a young woman in good health and CMV-seronegative. The sample consisted of PBMCs. The chain combines TRBV25-1 with TRBJ1-4, with 7 positions matching TRBD1. The CDR3: CASSARDSLNEKLFF. The CDR3 DNA follows: TGTGCCAGCAGTGCCCGGGACAGCCTTAATGAAAAACTGTTTTTT.